These 18 T cell receptor beta chains were sequenced from one sample in a study of cytomegalovirus exposure and HLA in healthy donors. Produced via immunoSEQ multiplex PCR; TCRdb's table is partial and in-frame only. Among 170,000 or so clones listed, 85% were seen once. The specimen sequenced was PBMCs. The receptor set was obtained from a man younger than 30 in good health and CMV-seropositive.

The chain couples TRBV6-1 to TRBJ2-7, with 7 bases aligning to TRBD2. CDR1 MNHNS and CDR2 SASEGT come from the germline V gene. V gave up 4 bases and J gave up 5 bases; unmatched junction bases: 14. The CDR3 contains 16 residues. CDR3 region: CASSALGGSAVDEQYF. DNA of the CDR3: TGTGCCAGCAGTGCCCTCGGGGGGTCCGCGGTAGACGAGCAGTACTTC.

This rearrangement joins TRBV27 to TRBJ1-3, with D unclear. Per germline, CDR1 MNHEY and CDR2 SMNVEV (reference sequence). The V and J ends lost 4 bases and 4 bases respectively, with 11 bases between them. The CDR3 covers 14 residues. CDR3 sequence: CASSSAGSGNTIYF. CDR3 coding DNA: TGTGCCAGCAGTTCTGCCGGGTCGGGAAACACCATATATTTT.

V usage is TRBV6-5 and J usage is TRBJ1-1; TRBD1 aligns across 7 bases. Germline values: CDR1 MNHEY, CDR2 SVGAGI. CDR3 length: 13 residues. V lost 7 bases to trimming and J lost 10 bases; unmatched junction nucleotides: 12. The CDR3, as DNA: TGTGCCAGCACCAAGGGGGCAGGTTCTGGAGCTTTCTTT. This codes for CASTKGAGSGAFF.

The chain recombines TRBV15 with TRBJ2-3, with D unclear. This CDR3 contains 12 residues. V was pared by 1 base and J by 6 bases, with 5 bases between. From germline, CDR1 is LNHNV and CDR2 YYDKDF (reference sequence). Here the CDR3 reads CATSRVGDTQYF. CDR3 nucleotide sequence: TGTGCCACCAGCAGAGTCGGTGATACGCAGTATTTT.

Concerning this clone itself: Relative to the germline gene, one junction end is altered; a read error may explain this. Here the CDR3 DNA reads TGTGCTAGCAGCCGCGATGGGAGGGGCGAGCAGTACTTC. This gives the protein CASSRDGRGEQYF. The chain employs TRBV7-7 and TRBJ2-7; 7 bases are a match to TRBD2. The CDR3 has 13 amino acids. Germline values: CDR1 SSHAT, CDR2 FNYEAQ (reference sequence).

V is TRBV30 and J is TRBJ2-5; D perhaps matches TRBD2 (7 bases). Germline V gene data show CDR1 as GTSNPN and CDR2 as SVGIG (reference sequence). The V gene lost 0 bases and the J gene lost 5 bases, with 10 bases spanning the gap. The CDR3 is 13 residues long. In DNA, the CDR3 is TGTGCCTGGAGTGTTCGGGGGGCGGAGACCCAGTACTTC. It is translated as CAWSVRGAETQYF.

The V gene is TRBV7-9, the J gene TRBJ1-5; TRBD1 matches 7 bases. V gave up 5 bases and J gave up 0 bases; unmatched junction bases: 4. This CDR3 is built from 15 residues. Per germline, CDR1 SEHNR and CDR2 FQNEAQ (reference sequence). As DNA, the CDR3 is TGTGCCAGCAGCAGGACAGGTACTAGCAATCAGCCCCAGCATTTT. It codes for CASSRTGTSNQPQHF.

The chain links TRBV18 to TRBJ2-7; D unresolved. The CDR3 runs 13 residues. Per the germline V gene, CDR1 is KGHSH and CDR2 is LQKENI. The V end lost 2 bases, the J end lost 2 bases, and 7 bases lay between the germline ends. CDR3 in amino acids: CASSPAEAYEQYF. The DNA of the CDR3 is TGTGCCAGCTCACCAGCAGAAGCCTACGAGCAGTACTTC.

This clone was detected only a few times. The chain combines TRBV25-1 with TRBJ2-2, with TRBD1 as a possible D gene (6 bases). This CDR3 spans 15 amino acids. Germline assignment: CDR1 MGHDK and CDR2 SYGVNS. V gave up 2 bases and J gave up 6 bases, with 13 bases separating them. In nucleotides, the CDR3 is TGTGCCAGCAGTGAAGAACGGGCAGGGGCCGGGGAGCTGTTTTTT. Translating gives CASSEERAGAGELFF.

The rearrangement links TRBV5-1 to TRBJ2-6; 10 positions match TRBD1. Germline V lookup: CDR1 SGHRS, CDR2 YFSETQ. CDR3 length: 19 residues. With V trimmed by 2 bases and J by 2 bases, 10 bases remained unmatched. The CDR3 here is CASSFMGQGMLTGANVLTF. Written as DNA, the CDR3 is TGCGCCAGCAGCTTCATGGGACAGGGGATGCTCACTGGGGCCAACGTCCTGACTTTC.

The V gene is TRBV7-6, the J gene TRBJ2-3, with 12 bases fitting TRBD1. V trimming: 1 base; J trimming: 5 bases; junction bases outside the gene matches: 4. Germline-derived CDR1 and CDR2 are SGHVS and FNYEAQ. The CDR3 covers 16 residues. The CDR3 sequence is CASSLEGTGGKDTQYF. The CDR3 bases are TGTGCCAGCAGCTTAGAGGGGACAGGGGGCAAAGATACGCAGTATTTT.

The V and J genes are TRBV11-2 and TRBJ2-2; TRBD2 might be the D (7 bases). The germline V gene has CDR1 SGHAT and CDR2 FQNNGV. V was pared by 5 bases and J by 8 bases, with 21 bases between. The CDR3 extends over 16 amino acids. CDR3 loop: CASSPYGGGLAGELFF. In nucleotides, the CDR3 is TGTGCCAGCAGCCCCTATGGCGGGGGCTTGGCGGGGGAGCTGTTTTTT. The full variable domain, completed using reference TRBV11-2 and TRBJ2-2, is EAGVAQSPRYKIIEKRQSVAFWCNPISGHATLYWYQQILGQGPKLLIQFQNNGVVDDSQLPKDRFSAERLKGVDSTLKIQPAKLEDSAVYLCASSPYGGGLAGELFFGEGSRLTVL.

The rearrangement links TRBV5-1 to TRBJ2-1; TRBD2 matches 9 bases. The CDR3 length is 15 residues. The V gene end was trimmed by 4 bases and the J gene end by 5 bases; junction bases not matched to a gene: 7. CDR1 is SGHRS and CDR2 is YFSETQ in the germline V gene. As DNA, the CDR3 is TGCGCCAGCAGCCAGACACGACTAGCGGACAATGAGCAGTTCTTC. It translates to CASSQTRLADNEQFF. The variable domain in full, completed from reference TRBV5-1 and TRBJ2-1, reads KAGVTQTPRYLIKTRGQQVTLSCSPISGHRSVSWYQQTPGQGLQFLFEYFSETQRNKGNFPGRFSGRQFSNSRSEMNVSTLELGDSALYLCASSQTRLADNEQFFGPGTRLTVL.

The chain carries TRBV30 and TRBJ1-1, with D possibly being TRBD1 (6 bases). The CDR3 spans 12 residues. V was trimmed by 8 bases and J by 7 bases, leaving 17 bases between them. Germline CDR1 GTSNPN, CDR2 SVGIG (reference sequence). The CDR3 is CALTRGEGEAFF. Written as DNA, the CDR3 is TGTGCCCTTACCAGGGGAGAGGGTGAAGCTTTCTTT.

The rearrangement uses TRBV5-4 and TRBJ2-3, with 8 bases matching TRBD2. Trimming removed 7 bases from V and 2 bases from J; junction bases left unmatched: 6. Per germline, CDR1 SGHNT and CDR2 YYREEE (reference sequence). CDR3 length equals 14 residues. The CDR3 region is CASSRGGTTDTQYF. The CDR3 nucleotides are TGTGCCAGCTCCCGCGGGGGGACCACAGATACGCAGTATTTT.

The chain links TRBV4-1 to TRBJ2-1; 12 bases agree with TRBD1. J lost 10 bases, V lost 4 bases, and 11 bases had no gene match. The CDR3 has 16 amino acids. Germline V gives CDR1 MGHRA, CDR2 YSYEKL. The CDR3 protein is CASSPAPGQGAGEQFF. In DNA form, the CDR3 reads TGCGCCAGCAGCCCGGCCCCGGGACAGGGGGCAGGAGAGCAGTTCTTC.

This chain connects TRBV7-9 to TRBJ1-2; D is undetermined. V lost 3 bases and J 8 bases, leaving 19 bases between the germline ends. Germline CDR1 SEHNR, CDR2 FQNEAQ (reference sequence). The CDR3 contains 15 residues. The CDR3 nucleotides are TGTGCCAGCAGCTTCGGAGGGTCGGGAGTAGGAGGCTACACCTTC. As protein: CASSFGGSGVGGYTF.

The CDR3 here is CASSGQPGELFF. The CDR3 coding sequence is TGTGCCAGCAGTGGACAGCCCGGGGAGCTGTTTTTT. The chain joins TRBV2 to TRBJ2-2; D might be TRBD1 (5 bases). V lost 4 bases to trimming and J lost 6 bases, with 6 bases between them. The CDR3 spans 12 residues. CDR1 and CDR2 from the germline V gene are SNHLY and FYNNEI.